One and the same sample provided the 6 T cell receptor beta chains below, sequenced in a study of regulatory T cells in long-lasting Graves disease. Time point of the sample: persistent/refractory GD, antithyroid drugs over 5 years with positive TRAb. Extracted PBMC RNA gave rise to the TCR library. Combining iRepertoire HTBI primers with Arm-PCR of CDR3 regions, the authors built TCR beta libraries. TCRdb re-called the multiplex PCR reads with MiXCR, one entry per CDR3 protein. In the table there are a few hundred thousand distinct CDR3 sequences, around 20% of which are singletons. Sequenced here: peripheral blood mononuclear cells (PBMCs), sampled when the disease was refractory, from a patient treated with antithyroid drugs. All receptors come from a female donor with Graves disease.

With regard to this clonotype: Being one base from a much bigger clone, this may be a read error. The chain is built from TRBV5-1 and TRBJ2-2, with D tentatively TRBD2 (7 bases). This CDR3 has 13 residues. Deletions cut 7 bases from V and 8 bases from J, with 15 bases between. CDR1 is SGHRS and CDR2 is YFSETQ in the germline V gene. CDR3 sequence (DNA): TGCGCCAGCGAAGTGGGGGGGCTGGGGGAGCTGTTTTTT. Protein sequence: CASEVGGLGELFF.

The V call is TRBV29-1, the J call TRBJ2-1; TRBD1 matches at 8 bases. Germline V gives CDR1 SQVTM, CDR2 ANQGSEA. The CDR3 is made up of 15 amino acids. Trimming removed 2 bases from V and 6 bases from J; junction bases left unmatched: 9. In nucleotides, the CDR3 is TGCAGCGTTGAAATTGGGCAGGGGGCTTCCAATGAGCAGTTCTTC. It translates to CSVEIGQGASNEQFF.

The chain combines TRBV12-3 or TRBV12-4 with TRBJ2-1; 12 nucleotides align to TRBD2. The CDR3 is 15 residues long. V was pared by 5 bases and J by 6 bases, with 5 bases of the junction left unmatched. As DNA, the CDR3 is TGTGCCAGCAGTCCTAGCGGGGGGGCCGGCAATGAGCAGTTCTTC. It is translated as CASSPSGGAGNEQFF.

This clonotype was counted a few times. The genes are TRBV27 and TRBJ1-2; possible D gene TRBD1, 5 bases. This CDR3 comprises 14 residues. Germline V CDR1 and CDR2: MNHEY, SMNVEV (reference sequence). Trimming shortened V by 6 bases and J by 3 bases, and 14 bases separated the two germline ends. The DNA of the CDR3 is TGTGCCAGCAGCCCTTTTGGGGCAGACTATGGCTACACCTTC. This sequence encodes CASSPFGADYGYTF.

As to this clonotype: Here the CDR3 omits its conserved ending phenylalanine or tryptophan, so a read error is the likely source. This sequence joins TRBV28 and TRBJ1-2; D is perhaps TRBD1 (6 bases). V dropped 4 bases and J dropped 7 bases, with 13 bases sitting between them. Germline CDR1 and CDR2: MDHEN and SYDVKM. This CDR3 has 13 residues. CDR3 sequence: CASSSGARGGYTP. CDR3 coding DNA: TGTGCCAGCAGTTCGGGGGCCCGGGGTGGCTACACCCCC.

The chain links TRBV4-2 to TRBJ1-2; D is possibly TRBD1 (5 bases). Trimming cost V 0 bases and J 7 bases, with 18 bases left between them. CDR1 is LGHNA and CDR2 is YNFKEQ in the germline V gene. CDR3 length: 16 amino acids. CDR3 sequence: CASSQDSTDTGGGYTF. The CDR3 DNA sequence: TGTGCCAGCAGCCAAGATTCGACCGATACAGGAGGTGGCTACACCTTC.